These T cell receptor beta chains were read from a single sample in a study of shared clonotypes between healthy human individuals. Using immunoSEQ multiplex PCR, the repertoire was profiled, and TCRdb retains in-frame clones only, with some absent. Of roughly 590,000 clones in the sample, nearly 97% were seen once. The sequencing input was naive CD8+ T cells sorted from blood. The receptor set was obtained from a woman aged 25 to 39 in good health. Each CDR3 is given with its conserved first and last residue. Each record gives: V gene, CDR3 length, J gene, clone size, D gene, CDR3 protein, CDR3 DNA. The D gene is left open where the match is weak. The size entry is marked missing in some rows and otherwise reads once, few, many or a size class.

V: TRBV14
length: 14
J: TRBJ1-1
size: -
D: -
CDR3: CASSQAFPPEGAFF
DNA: TGTGCCAGCAGCCAAGCATTCCCCCCCGAGGGGGCTTTCTTT

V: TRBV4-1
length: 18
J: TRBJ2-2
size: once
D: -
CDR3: CASSQDRNKFTNTGELFF
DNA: TGCGCCAGCAGCCAAGATAGAAACAAATTTACGAACACCGGGGAGCTGTTTTTT

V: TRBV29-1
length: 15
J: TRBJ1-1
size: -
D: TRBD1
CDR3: CSVEHGTGSGTEAFF
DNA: TGCAGCGTTGAACATGGGACAGGGTCAGGCACTGAAGCTTTCTTT

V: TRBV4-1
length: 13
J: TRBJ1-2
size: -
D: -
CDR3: CASSQDLVRGYTF
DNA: TGCGCCAGCAGCCAAGATCTGGTTCGGGGCTACACCTTC

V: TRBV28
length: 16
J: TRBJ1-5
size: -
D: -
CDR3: CASTGSSGAGNQPQHF
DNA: TGTGCCAGCACGGGATCGTCGGGGGCGGGCAATCAGCCCCAGCATTTT

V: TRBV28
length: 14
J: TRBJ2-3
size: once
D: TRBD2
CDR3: CATRAGVSADTQYF
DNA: TGTGCCACCCGAGCGGGAGTTTCAGCAGATACGCAGTATTTT

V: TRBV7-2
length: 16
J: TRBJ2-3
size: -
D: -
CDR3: CASSPHLGPLPDTQYF
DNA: TGTGCCAGCAGCCCTCACCTAGGGCCCCTACCCGATACGCAGTATTTT

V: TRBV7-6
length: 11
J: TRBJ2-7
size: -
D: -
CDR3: CASSFGSEQYF
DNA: TGTGCCAGCAGCTTCGGCAGCGAGCAGTACTTC

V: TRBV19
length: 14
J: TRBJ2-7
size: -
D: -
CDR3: CASSMGSNSYEQYF
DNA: TGTGCCAGTAGTATGGGTTCAAACTCCTACGAGCAGTACTTC

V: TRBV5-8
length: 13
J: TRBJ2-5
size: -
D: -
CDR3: CASSLTLRETQYF
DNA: TGTGCCAGCAGCTTGACACTTAGGGAGACCCAGTACTTC

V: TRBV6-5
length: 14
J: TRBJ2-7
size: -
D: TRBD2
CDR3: CASSLLGLAVEQYF
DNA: TGTGCCAGCAGTCTCCTAGGACTAGCCGTCGAGCAGTACTTC

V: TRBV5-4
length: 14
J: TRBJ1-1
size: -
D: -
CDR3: CASSPPGGNTEAFF
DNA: TGTGCCAGCAGCCCCCCGGGGGGGAACACTGAAGCTTTCTTT

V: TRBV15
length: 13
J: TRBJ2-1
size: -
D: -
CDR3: CATSRVSGHAQFF
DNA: TGTGCCACCAGCAGAGTTTCGGGGCACGCGCAGTTCTTC

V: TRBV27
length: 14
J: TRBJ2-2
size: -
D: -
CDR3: CASCWGENTGELFF
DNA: TGTGCCAGCTGTTGGGGGGAGAACACCGGGGAGCTGTTTTTT

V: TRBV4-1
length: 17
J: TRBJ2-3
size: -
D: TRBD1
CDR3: CASSQESGGRSTDTQYF
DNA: TGCGCCAGCAGCCAAGAATCAGGGGGAAGGAGCACAGATACGCAGTATTTT

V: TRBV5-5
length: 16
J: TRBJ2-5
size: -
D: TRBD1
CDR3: CASSQGTGWKEETQYF
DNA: TGTGCCAGCAGCCAAGGGACAGGGTGGAAGGAAGAGACCCAGTACTTC

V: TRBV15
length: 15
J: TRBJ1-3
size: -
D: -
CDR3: CATSRDLWKGNTIYF
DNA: TGTGCCACCAGCAGAGATCTCTGGAAGGGAAACACCATATATTTT

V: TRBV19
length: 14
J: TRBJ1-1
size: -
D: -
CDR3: CASSIVGDRTEAFF
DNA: TGTGCCAGTAGTATAGTCGGGGATAGGACTGAAGCTTTCTTT

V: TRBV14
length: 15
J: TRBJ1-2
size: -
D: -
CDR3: CASSHPSAGNYGYTF
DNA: TGTGCCAGCAGCCATCCCTCGGCAGGGAACTATGGCTACACCTTC

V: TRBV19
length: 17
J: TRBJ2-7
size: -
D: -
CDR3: CASSIRVSELFSYEQYF
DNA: TGTGCCAGTAGTATAAGAGTGTCGGAATTATTCTCCTACGAGCAGTACTTC

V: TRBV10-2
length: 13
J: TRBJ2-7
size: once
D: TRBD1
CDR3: CATEQGAVDEQYF
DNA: TGCGCCACGGAACAGGGGGCGGTGGACGAGCAGTACTTC

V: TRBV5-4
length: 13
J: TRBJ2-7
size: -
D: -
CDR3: CASSFRDSYEQYF
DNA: TGTGCCAGCAGCTTCAGGGACTCCTACGAGCAGTACTTC

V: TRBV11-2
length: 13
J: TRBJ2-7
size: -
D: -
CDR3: CASSLGMSYEQYF
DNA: TGTGCCAGCAGCTTAGGAATGTCCTACGAGCAGTACTTC